This passage covers 18 T cell receptor beta chains from one sample sequenced in a study of tissue T cells after allogeneic stem cell transplantation. Method: immunoSEQ multiplex PCR; TCRdb's copy keeps in-frame clones and lacks some. The data hold about 43,000 clones, with roughly 92% observed a single time. Specimen: blood, collected before transplantation. The receptors were sampled from a woman between 35 and 70 years old who later had graft-versus-host disease after an allogeneic stem cell transplant.

The gene calls are TRBV30 and TRBJ2-1, with 10 bases that match TRBD1. V shed 2 bases and J 3 bases; nucleotides not matched to a gene: 10. Germline assignment: CDR1 GTSNPN and CDR2 SVGIG (reference sequence). The CDR3 length is 17 residues. In DNA form, the CDR3 reads TGTGCCTGGAGTAACCAGCGGACAGGGGGGGGCTACAATGAGCAGTTCTTC. Translating gives CAWSNQRTGGGYNEQFF.

V is TRBV28 and J is TRBJ2-7, with 9 bases lining up with TRBD1. V was clipped by 5 bases and J by 9 bases; unmatched bases: 11. This CDR3 contains 14 residues. The germline gives CDR1 MDHEN, CDR2 SYDVKM. CDR3 nucleotides: TGTGCCAGCAGTATCCCGGGACAGGGAGGCGCGCAGTACTTC. It specifies CASSIPGQGGAQYF.

The gene calls are TRBV6-2 or TRBV6-3 and TRBJ2-5; no clear D gene. V was pared by 6 bases and J by 3 bases, with 14 bases between. Germline CDR1 and CDR2: MNHEY and SVGEGT. The CDR3 loop spans 14 amino acids. The CDR3, as DNA: TGTGCCAGCAGCCCTCTAACAGATGAAGAGACCCAGTACTTC. Encoded protein: CASSPLTDEETQYF.

The V and J genes are TRBV7-2 and TRBJ2-7; weak D call: TRBD1 (5 bases). The CDR3 has 15 residues. Germline V gene lookup returns CDR1 SGHTA and CDR2 FQGNSA. V was trimmed by 5 bases and J by 0 bases, leaving 14 bases between them. CDR3 sequence reads: CASSQSWGPSYEQYF. Written as DNA, the CDR3 is TGTGCCAGCAGCCAGAGTTGGGGCCCCTCCTACGAGCAGTACTTC.

The V gene is TRBV18, the J gene TRBJ1-6; D is undetermined. The CDR3 has 14 amino acids. Germline values: CDR1 KGHSH, CDR2 LQKENI. Trimming pared 5 bases from V and 7 bases from J, leaving 12 bases between. CDR3 sequence reads: CASSSEYSNSPLHF. Written as DNA, the CDR3 is TGTGCCAGCTCATCAGAGTACAGCAATTCACCCCTCCACTTT. The full variable domain, in which reference TRBV18 and TRBJ1-6 provide the parts outside the CDR3, is NAGVMQNPRHLVRRRGQEARLRCSPMKGHSHVYWYRQLPEEGLKFMVYLQKENIIDESGMPKERFSAEFPKEGPSILRIQQVVRGDSAAYFCASSSEYSNSPLHFGNGTRLTVT.

This sequence joins TRBV6-2 or TRBV6-3 and TRBJ1-5, with a weak D call TRBD1 (6 bases). V dropped 6 bases and J dropped 0 bases, with 15 bases sitting between them. The CDR3 spans 16 residues. The germline V gene has CDR1 MNHEY and CDR2 SVGEGT. CDR3 nucleotides: TGTGCCAGCAGCCCCGGGACAACATATAGCAATCAGCCCCAGCATTTT. This gives the protein CASSPGTTYSNQPQHF.

This clone was picked up one time. The chain employs TRBV7-9 and TRBJ2-7; 7 positions match TRBD1. This CDR3 contains 12 residues. Germline assignment: CDR1 SEHNR and CDR2 FQNEAQ (reference sequence). The junction had 2 bases not matched to a gene; V was cut back by 5 bases and J by 4 bases. The chain's CDR3 is CASSPRGYEQYF. The CDR3 DNA sequence: TGTGCCAGCAGCCCCAGGGGGTACGAGCAGTACTTC.

This clone came up once. The chain links TRBV27 to TRBJ2-3, with 10 bases that match TRBD2. Germline CDR1 reads MNHEY; CDR2 reads SMNVEV (reference sequence). V dropped 5 bases and J dropped 2; count of bases not matched to a gene: 19. The CDR3 sequence is 20 residues long. The CDR3 coding sequence is TGTGCCAGCAGTCCCTGGAGCAGCGGGAGGGCCAGGACTTTCACAGATACGCAGTATTTT. Encoded protein: CASSPWSSGRARTFTDTQYF.

This chain connects TRBV11-2 to TRBJ1-1; D gene ambiguous. The CDR3 has 14 residues. V lost 1 base to trimming and J lost 11 bases, with 17 bases between them. From germline, CDR1 is SGHAT and CDR2 FQNNGV. The CDR3 coding sequence is TGTGCCAGCAGCTTAGCCGGCCGCCAACTTGGGGCTTTCTTT. Its protein is CASSLAGRQLGAFF.

This clone has a single count. This chain links TRBV18 with TRBJ2-1; TRBD2 is a possible D gene (5 bases). This CDR3 region has 15 residues. Germline V gene lookup returns CDR1 KGHSH and CDR2 LQKENI. The V and J ends lost 1 base and 9 bases respectively, with 16 bases between them. The chain's CDR3 is CASSPRSTSSSEQFF. The CDR3 nucleotides read TGTGCCAGCTCACCACGGTCTACTAGTTCGTCTGAGCAGTTCTTC.

The rearrangement uses TRBV20-1 and TRBJ2-5; no definite D call. V lost 6 bases and J 12 bases, leaving 14 bases between the germline ends. CDR1 and CDR2 from the germline V gene are DFQATT and SNEGSKA (reference sequence). The CDR3 totals 10 residues. The CDR3 is CSATTDWEYF. Here the CDR3 DNA reads TGCAGTGCCACAACAGATTGGGAGTACTTC.

This rearrangement joins TRBV4-3 to TRBJ2-2; 8 bases align to TRBD2. The germline V gene encodes CDR1 LGHNA and CDR2 YSLEER. This CDR3 is 14 amino acids long. V shed 4 bases and J 6 bases; nucleotides not matched to a gene: 4. This CDR3 reads CASSRGLGPGELFF. The CDR3 nucleotides read TGCGCCAGCAGCCGGGGACTAGGGCCCGGGGAGCTGTTTTTT.

The V gene is TRBV10-1, the J gene TRBJ2-1; D uncertain. The CDR3 has 9 amino acids. V lost 3 bases and J lost 15, with 6 bases in between. Per germline, CDR1 WNHNN and CDR2 SYGVQD (reference sequence). In nucleotides, the CDR3 is TGCGCCAGCAGTGATGGGTGGTTCTTC. This translates into CASSDGWFF.

V usage is TRBV10-3 and J usage is TRBJ2-5; TRBD2 aligns across 9 bases. The germline gives CDR1 ENHRY, CDR2 SYGVKD. Trimming cost V 0 bases and J 1 base; bases outside gene matches: 9. CDR3 length: 18 amino acids. The CDR3 sequence is CAISESVAGVLVQETQYF. The CDR3 nucleotides are TGTGCCATCAGTGAGTCAGTAGCGGGAGTGTTAGTCCAAGAGACCCAGTACTTC.

The CDR3 reads CAQLRTVNNQPQHF. CDR3 nucleotides: TGTGCCCAACTGAGGACAGTAAATAATCAGCCCCAGCATTTT. The chain recombines TRBV9 with TRBJ1-5, with D possibly matching TRBD1 (6 bases). The V gene lost 10 bases and the J gene lost 4 bases, with 18 bases spanning the gap. CDR3 length: 14 amino acids. The germline V gene has CDR1 SGDLS and CDR2 YYNGEE. The whole variable domain, filled in from reference TRBV9 and TRBJ1-5, reads DSGVTQTPKHLITATGQRVTLRCSPRSGDLSVYWYQQSLDQGLQFLIQYYNGEERAKGNILERFSAQQFPDLHSELNLSSLELGDSALYFCAQLRTVNNQPQHFGDGTRLSIL.

The chain employs TRBV27 and TRBJ2-7; no definite D call. This CDR3 contains 13 residues. V was shortened by 0 bases and J by 3 bases, with 6 bases between the two germline ends. Germline CDR1 MNHEY, CDR2 SMNVEV (reference sequence). The CDR3 here is CASSLSVSYEQYF. The CDR3 region has the DNA TGTGCCAGCAGTTTATCGGTGAGCTACGAGCAGTACTTC.

The genes are TRBV5-1 and TRBJ2-1; 7 nucleotides line up with TRBD2. The V segment lost 5 bases and the J segment 1 base; nucleotides outside the gene matches: 3. CDR3 length: 14 residues. Looked up from germline, CDR1 is SGHRS and CDR2 is YFSETQ. CDR3 protein: CASRHSGSYNEQFF. CDR3 in DNA: TGCGCCAGCAGACATAGCGGGTCCTACAATGAGCAGTTCTTC.

This chain connects TRBV28 to TRBJ2-1; 14 nucleotides match TRBD2. Germline CDR1 and CDR2: MDHEN and SYDVKM. J lost 6 bases, V lost 4 bases, and 5 bases had no gene match. The CDR3 contains 16 residues. The CDR3 spells CASSSGLAGVSNEQFF. The CDR3 nucleotides are TGTGCCAGCAGTTCGGGACTAGCGGGAGTGAGCAATGAGCAGTTCTTC.